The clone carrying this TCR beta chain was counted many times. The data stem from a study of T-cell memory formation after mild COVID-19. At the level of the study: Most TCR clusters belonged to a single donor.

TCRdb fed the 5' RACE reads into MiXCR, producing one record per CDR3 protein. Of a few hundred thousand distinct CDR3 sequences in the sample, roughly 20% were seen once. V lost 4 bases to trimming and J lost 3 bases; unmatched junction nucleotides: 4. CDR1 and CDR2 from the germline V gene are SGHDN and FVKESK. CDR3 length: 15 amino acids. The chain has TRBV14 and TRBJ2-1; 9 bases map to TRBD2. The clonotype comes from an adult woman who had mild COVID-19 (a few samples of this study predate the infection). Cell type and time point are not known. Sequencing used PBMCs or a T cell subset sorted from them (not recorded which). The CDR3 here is CASSRSSGVYNEQFF. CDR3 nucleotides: TGTGCCAGCAGCCGTTCTAGCGGGGTCTACAATGAGCAGTTCTTC.